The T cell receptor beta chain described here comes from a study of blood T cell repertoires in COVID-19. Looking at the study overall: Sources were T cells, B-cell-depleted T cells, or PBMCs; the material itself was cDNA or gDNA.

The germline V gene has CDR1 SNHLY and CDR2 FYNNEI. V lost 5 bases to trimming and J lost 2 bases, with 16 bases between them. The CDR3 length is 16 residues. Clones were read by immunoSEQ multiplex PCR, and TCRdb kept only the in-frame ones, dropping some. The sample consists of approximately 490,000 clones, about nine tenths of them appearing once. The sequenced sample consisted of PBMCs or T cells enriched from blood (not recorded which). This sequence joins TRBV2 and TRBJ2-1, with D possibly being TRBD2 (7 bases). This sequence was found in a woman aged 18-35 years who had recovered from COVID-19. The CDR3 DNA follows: TGTGCCAGCAGTAGACGGGGGGCCCTAACCTACAATGAGCAGTTCTTC. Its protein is CASSRRGALTYNEQFF. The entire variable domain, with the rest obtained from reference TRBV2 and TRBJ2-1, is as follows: EPEVTQTPSHQVTQMGQEVILRCVPISNHLYFYWYRQILGQKVEFLVSFYNNEISEKSEIFDDQFSVERPDGSNFTLKIRSTKLEDSAMYFCASSRRGALTYNEQFFGPGTRLTVL.